This T cell receptor (beta chain) was obtained from a study of cytomegalovirus exposure and HLA in healthy donors. The study, taken as a whole, reports: In a later analysis, TCR association rates varied by HLA locus: DRB1 most, HLA-C fewest. In a later analysis, a missense DCLRE1C variant was linked to TCR beta V- and J-gene trimming.

Germline-derived CDR1 and CDR2 are LNHDA and SQIVND (reference sequence). This CDR3 spans 15 amino acids. Trimming stripped 6 bases from V and 6 bases from J, with 18 bases between. Amplification used 60 Vbeta primers and 13 Jbeta primers. Sequenced by immunoSEQ multiplex PCR; TCRdb stores in-frame clones only, minus some. The sample lists tens of thousands of clones; 62% were seen once. Of note for this clone: Antigen unknown.

This receptor was obtained from a woman aged 30 to 39 in good health and CMV-seropositive. This chain links TRBV19 with TRBJ2-1, with a weak D call TRBD1 (5 bases). Sequencing was done on a sample of PBMCs. The CDR3 DNA sequence: TGTGCCAGTAGGAAGGGCCAGGGCGAATCCAATGAGCAGTTCTTC. Its translation: CASRKGQGESNEQFF.